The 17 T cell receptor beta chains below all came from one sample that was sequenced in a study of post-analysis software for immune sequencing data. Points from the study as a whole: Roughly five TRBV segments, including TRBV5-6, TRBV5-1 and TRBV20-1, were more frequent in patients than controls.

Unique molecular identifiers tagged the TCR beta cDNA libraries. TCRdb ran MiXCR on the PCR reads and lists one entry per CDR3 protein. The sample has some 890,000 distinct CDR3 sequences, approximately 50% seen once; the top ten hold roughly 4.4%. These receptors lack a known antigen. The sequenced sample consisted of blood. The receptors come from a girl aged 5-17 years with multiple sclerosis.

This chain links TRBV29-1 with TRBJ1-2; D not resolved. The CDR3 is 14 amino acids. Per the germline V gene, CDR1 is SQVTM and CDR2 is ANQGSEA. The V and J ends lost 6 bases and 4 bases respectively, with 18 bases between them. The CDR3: CSVDRDPGGYGYTF. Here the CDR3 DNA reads TGCAGCGTCGACCGGGATCCGGGTGGCTATGGCTACACCTTC.

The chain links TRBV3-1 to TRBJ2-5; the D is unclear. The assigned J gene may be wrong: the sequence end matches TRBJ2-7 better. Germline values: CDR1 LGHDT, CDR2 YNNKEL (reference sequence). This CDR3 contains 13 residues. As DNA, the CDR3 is TGTGCCAGCAGCCAGTATCTAGAAGCCGAGCAGTACTTC. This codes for CASSQYLEAEQYF.

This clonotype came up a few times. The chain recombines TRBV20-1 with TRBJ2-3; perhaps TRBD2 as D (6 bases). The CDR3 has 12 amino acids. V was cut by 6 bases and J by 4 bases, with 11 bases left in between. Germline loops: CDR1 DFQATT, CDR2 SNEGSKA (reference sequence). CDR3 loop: CSAPLAADTQYF. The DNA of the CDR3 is TGCAGTGCGCCACTAGCAGCAGATACGCAGTATTTT.

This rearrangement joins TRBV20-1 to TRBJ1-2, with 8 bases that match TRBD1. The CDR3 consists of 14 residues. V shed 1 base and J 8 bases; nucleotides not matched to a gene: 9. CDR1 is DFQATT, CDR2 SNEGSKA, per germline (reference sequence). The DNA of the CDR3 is TGCAGTGCTAGAGGCTCGACAGGGGAGGGAGGCTACACCTTC. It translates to CSARGSTGEGGYTF.

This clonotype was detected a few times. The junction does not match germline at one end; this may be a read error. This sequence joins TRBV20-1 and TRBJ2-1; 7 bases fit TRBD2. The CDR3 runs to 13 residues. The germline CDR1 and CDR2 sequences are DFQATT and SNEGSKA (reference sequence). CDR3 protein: CSASSSGDDERFF. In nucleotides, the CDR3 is TGCAGTGCTAGTTCTAGCGGCGATGATGAGCGGTTCTTC.

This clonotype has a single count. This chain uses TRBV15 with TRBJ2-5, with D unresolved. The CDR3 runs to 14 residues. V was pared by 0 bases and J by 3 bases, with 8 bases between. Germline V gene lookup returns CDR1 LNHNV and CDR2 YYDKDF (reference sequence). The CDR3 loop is CATSRDGPEETQYF. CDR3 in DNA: TGTGCCACCAGCAGAGATGGGCCCGAAGAGACCCAGTACTTC.

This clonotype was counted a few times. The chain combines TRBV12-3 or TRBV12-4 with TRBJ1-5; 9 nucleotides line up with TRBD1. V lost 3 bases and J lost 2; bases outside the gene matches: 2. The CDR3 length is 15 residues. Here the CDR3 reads CASSFGDRGNQPQHF. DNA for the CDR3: TGTGCCAGCAGTTTCGGGGACAGGGGCAATCAGCCCCAGCATTTT.

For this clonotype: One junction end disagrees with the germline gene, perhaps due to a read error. The CDR3 protein is CASSLASQGYSNRPQHF. As DNA, the CDR3 is TGTGCCAGCAGCTTAGCGTCACAGGGATATAGCAATCGGCCCCAGCATTTT. V and J are TRBV7-8 and TRBJ1-5, with D possibly TRBD1 on 6 matching bases. Germline assignment: CDR1 SGHVS and CDR2 FQNEAQ. The CDR3 is 17 amino acids.

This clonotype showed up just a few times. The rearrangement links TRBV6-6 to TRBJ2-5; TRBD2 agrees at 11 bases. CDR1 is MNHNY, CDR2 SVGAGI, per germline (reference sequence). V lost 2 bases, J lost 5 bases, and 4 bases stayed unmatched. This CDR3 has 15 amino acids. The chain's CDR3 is CASSYIAGGSETQYF. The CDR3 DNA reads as TGTGCCAGCAGTTACATAGCGGGAGGGTCTGAGACCCAGTACTTC.

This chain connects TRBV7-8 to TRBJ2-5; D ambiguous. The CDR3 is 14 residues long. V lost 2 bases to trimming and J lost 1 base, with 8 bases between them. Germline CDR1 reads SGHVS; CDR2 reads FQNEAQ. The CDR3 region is CASSLMNSQETQYF. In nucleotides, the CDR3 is TGTGCCAGCAGCTTAATGAACTCCCAAGAGACCCAGTACTTC.

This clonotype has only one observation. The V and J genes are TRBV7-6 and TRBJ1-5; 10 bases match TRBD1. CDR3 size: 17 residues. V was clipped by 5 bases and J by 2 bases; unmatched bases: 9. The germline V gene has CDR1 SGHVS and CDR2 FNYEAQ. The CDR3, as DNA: TGTGCCAGCAGCCCCGCGACCGGGACAGGGGGCAATCAGCCCCAGCATTTT. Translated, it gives CASSPATGTGGNQPQHF.

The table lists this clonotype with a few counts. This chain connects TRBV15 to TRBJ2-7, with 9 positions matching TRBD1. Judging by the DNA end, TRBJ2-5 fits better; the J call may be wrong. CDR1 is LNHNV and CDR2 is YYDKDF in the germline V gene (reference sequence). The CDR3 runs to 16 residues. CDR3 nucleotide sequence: TGTGCCACCAGCAGAAGTATGGGACAGGGTATGGAGACCCAGTACTTC. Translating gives CATSRSMGQGMETQYF.

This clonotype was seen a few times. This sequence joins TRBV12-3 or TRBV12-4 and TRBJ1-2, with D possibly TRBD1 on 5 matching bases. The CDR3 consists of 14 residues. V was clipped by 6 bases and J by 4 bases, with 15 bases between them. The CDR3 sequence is CASSPARDLYGYTF. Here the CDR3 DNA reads TGTGCCAGCAGCCCGGCCAGGGACCTCTATGGCTACACCTTC.

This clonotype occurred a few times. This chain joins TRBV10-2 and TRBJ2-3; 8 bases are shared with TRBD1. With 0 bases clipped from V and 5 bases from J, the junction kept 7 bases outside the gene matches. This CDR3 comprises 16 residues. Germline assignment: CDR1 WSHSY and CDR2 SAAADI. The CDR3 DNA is TGCGCCAGCAGTGAGTCGAGGACAGGGAGAGTAGATACGCAGTATTTT. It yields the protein CASSESRTGRVDTQYF.

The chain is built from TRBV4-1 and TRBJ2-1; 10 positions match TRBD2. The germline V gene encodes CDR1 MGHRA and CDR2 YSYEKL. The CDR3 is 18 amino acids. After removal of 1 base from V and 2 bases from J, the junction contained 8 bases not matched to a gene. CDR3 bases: TGCGCCAGCAGCCAAGGTACAGAAGCGGGAGGGCCCTACAATGAGCAGTTCTTC. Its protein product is CASSQGTEAGGPYNEQFF.

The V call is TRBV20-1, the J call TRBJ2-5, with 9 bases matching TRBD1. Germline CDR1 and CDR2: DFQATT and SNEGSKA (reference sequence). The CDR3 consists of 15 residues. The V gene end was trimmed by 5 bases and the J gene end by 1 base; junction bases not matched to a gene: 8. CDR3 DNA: TGCAGTGCTGGCCCCCGACAGGGGGTCCAAGAGACCCAGTACTTC. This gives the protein CSAGPRQGVQETQYF.

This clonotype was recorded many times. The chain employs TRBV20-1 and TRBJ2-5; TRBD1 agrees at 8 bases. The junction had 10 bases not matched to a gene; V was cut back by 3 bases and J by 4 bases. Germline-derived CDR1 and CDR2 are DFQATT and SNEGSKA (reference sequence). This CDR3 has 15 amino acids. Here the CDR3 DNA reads TGCAGTGCTAGCCCCTTGAGACAGGGGAGAGAGACCCAGTACTTC. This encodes CSASPLRQGRETQYF.